These 7 T cell receptor beta chains were all obtained from the same sample, sequenced in a study of HIV-infected patients and healthy controls. TCRdb reprocessed the 5' RACE reads with MiXCR, giving one entry per CDR3 protein. The top ten hold 1.4% to 1.5% of the sample, which has around 58,000 distinct CDR3 sequences, 19% seen once. The sequencing sample was made of CD4+ T cells from blood. Source of these receptors: a human donor in good health.

This clonotype was detected many times. The V and J genes are TRBV12-3 or TRBV12-4 and TRBJ1-6, with 7 positions matching TRBD1. The J segment lost 5 bases and the V segment lost 6 bases, leaving 4 bases of the junction unmatched. CDR3 length: 14 amino acids. This CDR3 reads CASRATGDNSPLHF. In DNA, the CDR3 is TGTGCCAGCAGGGCTACAGGGGATAATTCACCCCTCCACTTT.

This clonotype was counted only a few times. V gene TRBV3-1 combines with J gene TRBJ1-4; the match to TRBD1 covers 7 bases. Germline V CDR1 and CDR2: LGHDT, YNNKEL (reference sequence). The J segment lost 4 bases and the V segment lost 1 base, leaving 3 bases of the junction unmatched. This CDR3 spans 15 amino acids. CDR3 sequence reads: CASSQGGQFNEKLFF. The CDR3 DNA is TGTGCCAGCAGCCAAGGGGGACAGTTTAATGAAAAACTGTTTTTT. Looking up the rest from reference TRBV3-1 and TRBJ1-4 gives the full variable domain: DTAVSQTPKYLVTQMGNDKSIKCEQNLGHDTMYWYKQDSKKFLKIMFSYNNKELIINETVPNRFSPKSPDKAHLNLHINSLELGDSAVYFCASSQGGQFNEKLFFGSGTQLSVL.

The CDR3 loop reads CASSPGRGGSYEQYF. In nucleotides, the CDR3 is TGTGCCAGCAGCCCGGGACGAGGGGGCTCCTACGAGCAGTACTTC. The rearrangement uses TRBV12-3 or TRBV12-4 and TRBJ2-7; weak D call: TRBD1 (6 bases). The CDR3 length is 15 residues. The ends were cut back, 6 bases at V and 0 bases at J, with 15 bases in the middle.

This clonotype was counted at least ten times. The J gene is TRBJ2-7, the V gene TRBV10-3; TRBD2 matches 8 bases. CDR1 and CDR2 (germline): ENHRY, SYGVKD. Trimming cost V 3 bases and J 2 bases; bases outside gene matches: 18. The CDR3 is 19 residues long. The CDR3 here is CAISDRGTESGRSPYEQYF. For the CDR3, the DNA is TGTGCCATCAGTGATCGCGGGACGGAAAGCGGGAGAAGCCCCTACGAGCAGTACTTC.

Ten or more counts support this clonotype. The chain combines TRBV20-1 with TRBJ1-4; D unclear. Germline loops: CDR1 DFQATT, CDR2 SNEGSKA (reference sequence). V shed 3 bases and J shed 0 bases, with 14 bases lying between them. This CDR3 is 16 amino acids long. CDR3 residues: CSASPEGFATNEKLFF. In DNA, the CDR3 is TGCAGTGCTAGTCCGGAAGGGTTTGCAACTAATGAAAAACTGTTTTTT.

J is TRBJ2-7 and V is TRBV27; TRBD1 might be the D (6 bases). The CDR3 is made up of 15 amino acids. Per the germline V gene, CDR1 is MNHEY and CDR2 is SMNVEV (reference sequence). The V gene lost 2 bases and the J gene lost 4 bases, with 15 bases spanning the gap. This CDR3 is CASSLRAGTLYEQYF. CDR3 sequence (DNA): TGTGCCAGCAGTTTAAGGGCAGGGACACTATACGAGCAGTACTTC.

This clonotype came up a few times. The CDR3 DNA reads as TGCAGCGTTGAGTCGGGAGGCGGGGAGAGGTACAATGAGCAGTTCTTC. Translated: CSVESGGGERYNEQFF. The chain combines TRBV29-1 with TRBJ2-1, with TRBD2 matching 7 bases. Trimming took 3 bases from V and 4 from J; bases not matched to a gene: 12. The CDR3 has 16 residues. In germline, CDR1 is SQVTM, CDR2 ANQGSEA.